These 11 T cell receptor beta chains were sequenced from one sample in a study of T cell repertoires in cytomegalovirus infection. For these TCRs, the target antigens are not known. TCRdb re-called the reads with MiXCR, one entry per CDR3 protein. The sample shows roughly 180,000 distinct CDR3 sequences, less than 25% of them seen only once. The sequenced sample was CD8+ T cells from cultured PBMCs, obtained from culture after CMV antigen stimulation. The origin of the receptors is a human donor in good health (CMV status not recorded). Some clones in this sample may be carry-over from other donors' samples.

The chain uses TRBV9 and TRBJ2-3, with TRBD1 matching 8 bases. The length of the CDR3 is 16 residues. CDR1 is SGDLS, CDR2 YYNGEE, per germline. V lost 4 bases, J lost 5 bases, and 12 bases stayed unmatched. This CDR3 reads CASSPRTGNFQDTQYF. CDR3 nucleotide sequence: TGTGCCAGCAGCCCCCGGACAGGGAATTTTCAAGATACGCAGTATTTT.

The chain combines TRBV6-1 with TRBJ2-7, with 7 bases matching TRBD1. Germline loops: CDR1 MNHNS, CDR2 SASEGT. V shed 7 bases and J 2 bases; nucleotides not matched to a gene: 5. The CDR3 runs 13 residues. CDR3 DNA sequence: TGTGCCAGCACCTGGGACAGTCCCTACGAGCAGTACTTC. Residues: CASTWDSPYEQYF.

The rearrangement links TRBV20-1 to TRBJ1-1; D possibly corresponds to TRBD1 (6 bases). Germline V CDR1 and CDR2: DFQATT, SNEGSKA (reference sequence). Trimming cost V 6 bases and J 5 bases, with 19 bases left between them. The CDR3 is 14 residues long. CDR3 DNA: TGCAGTGCACACGAGGGGGGCCGGCGGACTGAAGCTTTCTTT. Its protein product is CSAHEGGRRTEAFF.

The CDR3 here is CASTADGQQFF. CDR3 in DNA: TGTGCCAGCACCGCGGACGGTCAACAGTTCTTC. The chain has TRBV12-3 or TRBV12-4 and TRBJ2-1; D gene ambiguous. There are 11 residues in the CDR3. V was cut by 7 bases and J by 13 bases, with 14 bases left in between.

This clonotype has only a few counts. The chain links TRBV12-3 or TRBV12-4 to TRBJ1-1; D gene ambiguous. This CDR3 comprises 14 residues. The V gene lost 2 bases and the J gene lost 7 bases, with 14 bases spanning the gap. The CDR3 loop reads CASSLSPSTREAFF. The CDR3 DNA is TGTGCCAGCAGTTTATCACCATCGACACGTGAAGCTTTCTTT.

The genes are TRBV6-1 and TRBJ1-4, with 8 bases aligning to TRBD1. Germline-derived CDR1 and CDR2 are MNHNS and SASEGT. The V gene end was trimmed by 5 bases and the J gene end by 1 base; junction bases not matched to a gene: 9. There are 17 residues in the CDR3. Here the CDR3 DNA reads TGTGCCAGCAGTCTCTTTGGACAGGGACTAACTAATGAAAAACTGTTTTTT. It translates to CASSLFGQGLTNEKLFF.

This clonotype has only a few counts. V is TRBV24-1 and J is TRBJ1-5; tentatively, D is TRBD1 (6 bases). Looked up from germline, CDR1 is KGHDR and CDR2 is SFDVKD. The CDR3 sequence is 12 residues long. The ends were cut back, 12 bases at V and 8 bases at J, with 16 bases in the middle. CDR3 loop: CAASGGAEPQHF. The CDR3 DNA reads as TGTGCCGCATCCGGGGGGGCTGAGCCCCAGCATTTT.

Of note for this clonotype: The junction and the germline gene differ at one end; a read error may be behind it. The chain couples TRBV15 to TRBJ2-4, with a tentative D call TRBD2 (5 bases). In germline, CDR1 is LNHNV, CDR2 YYDKDF (reference sequence). The CDR3 spans 15 residues. The CDR3 protein is CATSRDRGSSNSQYF. CDR3 nucleotide sequence: TGTGCCACCAGCAGAGATCGAGGGTCTTCTAACAGTCAGTACTTC.

This clonotype was observed a few times. The chain employs TRBV12-3 or TRBV12-4 and TRBJ1-4, with D possibly TRBD1 on 6 matching bases. The CDR3 runs to 15 residues. V lost 6 bases to trimming and J lost 3 bases, with 14 bases between them. Here the CDR3 DNA reads TGTGCCAGCAGCAACAAGGACAGACCTAATGAAAAACTGTTTTTT. Translation: CASSNKDRPNEKLFF.

The J gene is TRBJ2-1, the V gene TRBV13; tentatively, D is TRBD1 (5 bases). Germline V gene sequence: CDR1 PRHDT, CDR2 FYEKMQ (reference sequence). Trimming left V 2 bases short and J 6 bases short, with 14 bases between. The CDR3 sequence is 15 residues long. The CDR3 nucleotides read TGTGCCAGCAGCTTATGGGCAGGGCCCGGCAATGAGCAGTTCTTC. Its translation: CASSLWAGPGNEQFF.

This clonotype has a handful of counts. This sequence joins TRBV4-1 and TRBJ2-3; 9 bases agree with TRBD1. Per germline, CDR1 MGHRA and CDR2 YSYEKL. V lost 3 bases, J lost 6 bases, and 7 bases stayed unmatched. The CDR3 contains 15 residues. The CDR3 protein is CASSHNRGPGDTQYF. The CDR3 region has the DNA TGCGCCAGCAGCCACAACAGGGGGCCCGGCGATACGCAGTATTTT.